This TCR beta chain was recorded in a study of blood T cell repertoires in COVID-19. In the study overall: The study drew acute and convalescent COVID-19 samples from the United States, Italy and Spain. Sources were T cells, B-cell-depleted T cells, or PBMCs; the material itself was cDNA or gDNA.

Authors' analysis steps: Estimation of nucleated cell counts was performed using reference gene primer amplification. The protocol was immunoSEQ multiplex PCR, while the TCRdb copy is restricted to in-frame clones and leaves out a portion. V, J and clone size are taken as reported in that table, and D and trimming were inferred from the DNA itself. The sample contains some 210,000 clones, about 89% of which appear only once. The V and J ends lost 5 bases and 9 bases respectively, with 16 bases between them. This CDR3 comprises 13 residues. The germline V gene has CDR1 SGHTA and CDR2 FQGTGA. What was sequenced was peripheral blood. The TCR originated in a woman aged 40 to 50 with acute or convalescent COVID-19. The chain couples TRBV7-3 to TRBJ1-2; weak D call: TRBD1 (5 bases). CDR3 residues: CASSKRRGESYTF. The CDR3 DNA follows: TGTGCCAGCAGCAAACGACGGGGGGAGAGCTACACCTTC.